The clone carrying this T cell receptor (beta chain) was recorded many times. Its antigen is not known. The CDR3 has 11 residues. Trimming stripped 7 bases from V and 8 bases from J, with 11 bases between. Germline values: CDR1 SNHLY, CDR2 FYNNEI. TCRdb reprocessed the reads via MiXCR and lists one record per CDR3 protein. The repertoire holds roughly 990,000 distinct CDR3 sequences, approximately 32% seen once, with 13% in the top ten. This entry comes from a study of T cell repertoires in cytomegalovirus infection. Across the whole study: Researchers turned to recently identified HLA-C-restricted CMV epitopes as well as well-studied HLA-B-restricted ones. Public signatures in TCR beta pointed to CMV infection and matching HLA type.

Whole-study findings and limits: HLA-C-restricted TCR beta clonotypes specific for CMV led the ex vivo response. CMV carriers having the relevant HLA were flagged by cumulative public TCR beta family frequency.

This rearrangement joins TRBV2 to TRBJ1-2; D unclear. Sequenced here: cultured CD8+ T cells from PBMCs, sampled from culture after CMV antigen stimulation. The TCR was taken from a human donor in good health (CMV status not recorded). Some clones in this sample may be carry-over from other donors' samples. The CDR3 DNA follows: TGTGCCAGCACCGCGGGTGGAGGCTACACCTTC. Its protein is CASTAGGGYTF.